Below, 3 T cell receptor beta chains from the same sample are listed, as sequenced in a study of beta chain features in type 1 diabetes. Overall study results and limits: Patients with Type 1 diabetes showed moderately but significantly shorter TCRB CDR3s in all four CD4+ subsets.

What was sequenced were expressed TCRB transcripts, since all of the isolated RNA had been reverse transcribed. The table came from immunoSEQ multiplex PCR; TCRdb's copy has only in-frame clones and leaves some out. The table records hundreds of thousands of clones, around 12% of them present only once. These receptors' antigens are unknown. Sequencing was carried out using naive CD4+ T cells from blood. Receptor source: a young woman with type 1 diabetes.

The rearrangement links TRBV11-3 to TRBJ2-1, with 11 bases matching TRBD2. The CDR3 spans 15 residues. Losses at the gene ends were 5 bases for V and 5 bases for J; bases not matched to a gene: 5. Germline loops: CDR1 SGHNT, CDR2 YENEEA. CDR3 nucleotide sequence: TGTGCCAGCAGCCCGGGGACTAGCGGAAACAATGAGCAGTTCTTC. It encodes CASSPGTSGNNEQFF.

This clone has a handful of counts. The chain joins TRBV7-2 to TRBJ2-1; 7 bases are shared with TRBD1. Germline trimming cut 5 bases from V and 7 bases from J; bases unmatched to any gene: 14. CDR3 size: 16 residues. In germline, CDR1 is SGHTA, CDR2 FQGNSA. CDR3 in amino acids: CASSDRDSRHGNEQFF. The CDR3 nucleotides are TGTGCCAGCAGCGACCGGGACAGTCGACACGGGAATGAGCAGTTCTTC. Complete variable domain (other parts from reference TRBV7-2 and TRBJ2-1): GAGVSQSPSNKVTEKGKDVELRCDPISGHTALYWYRQSLGQGLEFLIYFQGNSAPDKSGLPSDRFSAERTGGSVSTLTIQRTQQEDSAVYLCASSDRDSRHGNEQFFGPGTRLTVL.

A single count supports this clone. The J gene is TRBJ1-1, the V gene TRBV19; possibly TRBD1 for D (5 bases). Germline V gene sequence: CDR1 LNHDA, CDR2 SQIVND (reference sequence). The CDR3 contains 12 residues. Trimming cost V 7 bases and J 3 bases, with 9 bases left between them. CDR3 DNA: TGTGCCAGTACCGGGACTTACACTGAAGCTTTCTTT. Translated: CASTGTYTEAFF. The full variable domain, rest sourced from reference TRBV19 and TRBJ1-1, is DGGITQSPKYLFRKEGQNVTLSCEQNLNHDAMYWYRQDPGQGLRLIYYSQIVNDFQKGDIAEGYSVSREKKESFPLTVTSAQKNPTAFYLCASTGTYTEAFFGQGTRLTVV.